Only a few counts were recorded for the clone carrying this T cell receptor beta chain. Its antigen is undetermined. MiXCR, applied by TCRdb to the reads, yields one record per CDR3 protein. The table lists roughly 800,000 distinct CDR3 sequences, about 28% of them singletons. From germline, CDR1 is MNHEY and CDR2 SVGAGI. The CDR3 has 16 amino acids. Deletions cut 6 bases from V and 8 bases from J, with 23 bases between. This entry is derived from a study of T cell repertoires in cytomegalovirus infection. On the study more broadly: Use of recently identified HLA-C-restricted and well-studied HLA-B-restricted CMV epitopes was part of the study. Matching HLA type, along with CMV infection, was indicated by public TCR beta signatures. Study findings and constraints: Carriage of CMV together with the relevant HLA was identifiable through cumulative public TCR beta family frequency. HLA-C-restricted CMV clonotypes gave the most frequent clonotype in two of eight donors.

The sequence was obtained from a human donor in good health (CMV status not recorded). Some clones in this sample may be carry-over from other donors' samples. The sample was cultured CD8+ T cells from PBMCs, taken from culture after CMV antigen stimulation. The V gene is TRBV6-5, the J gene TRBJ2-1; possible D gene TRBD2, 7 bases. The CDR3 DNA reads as TGTGCCAGCAGCTTATCCCAGGCTGGGGGGGCCCATGAGCAGTTCTTC. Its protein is CASSLSQAGGAHEQFF.